This TCR beta chain was sequenced during a study of human T cells and chemical hapten exposure. Time point here: patch test 3, about 24 weeks after DPC sensitization. Treatment specified: therapeutic diphenylcyclopropenone sensitization with weekly scalp DPC. General study results and limits: Following DPC sensitization, TCRs present above 1 in 1000 frequency showed no change.

What the library attached to individual cDNA molecules were unique molecular identifiers. TCRdb reanalysed the RACE reads using MiXCR and keeps one entry per CDR3 protein. The data contain about 84,000 distinct CDR3 sequences, 11% of them singletons. The CDR3 is 17 residues long. CDR1 is MNHNY and CDR2 is SVGAGI in the germline V gene (reference sequence). This clonotype was detected ten times or more. Its cognate antigen is unknown. At one of its ends the junction is not consistent with the germline gene, which may arise from a read error. The sequence came from a woman in her forties or fifties with alopecia areata. Some clones in this sample may be carry-over from other donors' samples. The J gene is TRBJ1-6, the V gene TRBV6-6, with D perhaps matching TRBD1 (5 bases). This material consisted of whole blood, taken in connection with sensitization to the hapten diphenylcyclopropenone (DPC). The CDR3 loop is CASSYSVRVGYNSPLHF. The DNA of the CDR3 is TGTGCCAGCAGTTACTCAGTCAGGGTGGGCTATAATTCACCCCTCCATTTT.